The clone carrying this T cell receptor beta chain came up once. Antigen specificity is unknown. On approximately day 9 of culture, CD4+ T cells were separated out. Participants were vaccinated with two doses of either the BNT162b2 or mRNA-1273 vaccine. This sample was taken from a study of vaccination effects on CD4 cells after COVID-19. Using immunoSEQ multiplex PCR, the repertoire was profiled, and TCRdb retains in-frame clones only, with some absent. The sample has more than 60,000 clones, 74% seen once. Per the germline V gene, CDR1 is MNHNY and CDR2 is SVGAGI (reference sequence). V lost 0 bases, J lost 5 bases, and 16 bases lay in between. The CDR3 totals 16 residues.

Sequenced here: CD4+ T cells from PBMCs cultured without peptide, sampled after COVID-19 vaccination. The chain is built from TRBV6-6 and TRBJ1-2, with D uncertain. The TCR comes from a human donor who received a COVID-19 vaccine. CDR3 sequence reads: CASSYSLSTALYGYTF. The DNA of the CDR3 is TGTGCCAGCAGTTACTCGTTGTCAACGGCCCTATATGGCTACACCTTC.